This T cell receptor (beta chain) was recorded in a study of T cell responses to AZD1222 COVID-19 vaccine. Findings of the study overall: Nearly half of spike-specific TCRs reportedly target variant regions that are unmutated in the B.1.351 and B.1.1.7 variants. Donors skewed white British and female; clonal diversity was possibly underestimated.

Sequencing used immunoSEQ multiplex PCR; TCRdb keeps in-frame clones, though not all of them. Of 150,000 to 200,000 clones listed, around 94% are singletons. CDR3 size: 14 residues. With 2 bases removed from V and 2 bases from J, the gap between germline ends came to 10 bases. Germline CDR1 SGHVS, CDR2 FQNEAQ. With regard to this clone: Its antigen is unknown.

V is TRBV7-8 and J is TRBJ2-7; D uncertain. Specimen: peripheral blood, collected 28 days after the second AZD1222 dose. This receptor was identified in an adult who received the AZD1222 COVID-19 vaccine. CDR3 region: CASSLSGPTYEQYF. Written as DNA, the CDR3 is TGTGCCAGCAGCTTATCAGGCCCTACCTACGAGCAGTACTTC. Supplemented by reference TRBV7-8 and TRBJ2-7, the full variable domain reads GAGVSQSPRYKVAKRGQDVALRCDPISGHVSLFWYQQALGQGPEFLTYFQNEAQLDKSGLPSDRFFAERPEGSVSTLKIQRTQQEDSAVYLCASSLSGPTYEQYFGPGTRLTVT.